This T cell receptor beta chain was recorded in a study of blood T cell repertoires in COVID-19. As for the study in general: PBMCs, B-cell-depleted T cells, or T cells provided the cDNA or gDNA that made up the material.

V lost 3 bases to trimming and J lost 2 bases, with 14 bases between them. The CDR3 spans 15 residues. The V gene's germline CDR1 is KGHSH and CDR2 LQKENI. Using immunoSEQ multiplex PCR, the repertoire was profiled, and TCRdb retains in-frame clones only, with some absent. There are 110,000 or so clones in the sample; less than 75% occur only once, and 1.5% to 2% lies in the top ten. The sequence derives from a woman between 40 and 50 years old with acute or convalescent COVID-19. The chain couples TRBV18 to TRBJ2-7, with D possibly TRBD1 on 7 matching bases. Sequenced: peripheral blood. CDR3 DNA: TGTGCCAGCTCACCGGACAGGAGGGCAACCTACGAGCAGTACTTC. As protein: CASSPDRRATYEQYF.